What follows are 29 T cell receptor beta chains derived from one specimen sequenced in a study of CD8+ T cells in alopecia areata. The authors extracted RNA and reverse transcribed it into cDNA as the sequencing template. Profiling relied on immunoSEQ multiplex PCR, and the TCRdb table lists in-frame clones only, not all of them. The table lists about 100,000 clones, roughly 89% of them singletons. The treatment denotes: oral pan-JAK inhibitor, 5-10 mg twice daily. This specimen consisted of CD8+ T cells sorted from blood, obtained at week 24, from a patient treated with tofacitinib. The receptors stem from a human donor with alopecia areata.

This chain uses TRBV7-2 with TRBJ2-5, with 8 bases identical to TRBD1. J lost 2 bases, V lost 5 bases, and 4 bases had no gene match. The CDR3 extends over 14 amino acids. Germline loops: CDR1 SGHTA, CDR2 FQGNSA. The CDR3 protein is CASSPWTGQETQYF. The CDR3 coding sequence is TGTGCCAGCAGCCCGTGGACAGGGCAAGAGACCCAGTACTTC.

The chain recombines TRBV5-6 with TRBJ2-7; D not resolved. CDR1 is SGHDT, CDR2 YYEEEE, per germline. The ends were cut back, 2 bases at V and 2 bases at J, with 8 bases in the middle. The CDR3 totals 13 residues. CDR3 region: CASSLNNPYEQYF. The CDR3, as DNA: TGTGCCAGCAGCTTAAACAACCCCTACGAGCAGTACTTC.

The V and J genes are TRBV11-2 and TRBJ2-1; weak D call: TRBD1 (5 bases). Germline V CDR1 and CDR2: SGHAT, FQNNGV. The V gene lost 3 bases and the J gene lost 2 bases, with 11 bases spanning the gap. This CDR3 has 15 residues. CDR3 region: CASSLGSGTYNEQFF. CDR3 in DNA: TGTGCCAGCAGCTTGGGTTCAGGGACCTACAATGAGCAGTTCTTC. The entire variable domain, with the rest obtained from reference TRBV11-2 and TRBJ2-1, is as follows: EAGVAQSPRYKIIEKRQSVAFWCNPISGHATLYWYQQILGQGPKLLIQFQNNGVVDDSQLPKDRFSAERLKGVDSTLKIQPAKLEDSAVYLCASSLGSGTYNEQFFGPGTRLTVL.

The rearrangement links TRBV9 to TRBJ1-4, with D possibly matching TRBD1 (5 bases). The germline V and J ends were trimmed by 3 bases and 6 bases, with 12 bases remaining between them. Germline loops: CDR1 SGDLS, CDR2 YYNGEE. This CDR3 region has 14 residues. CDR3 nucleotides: TGTGCCAGCAGCGCTCGGGGGGATGATGAAAAACTGTTTTTT. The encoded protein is CASSARGDDEKLFF.

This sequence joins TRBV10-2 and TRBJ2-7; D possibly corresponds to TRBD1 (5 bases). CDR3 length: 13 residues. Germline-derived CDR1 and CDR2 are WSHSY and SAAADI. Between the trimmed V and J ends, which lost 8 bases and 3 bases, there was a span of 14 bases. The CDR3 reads CASGQGLYYEQYF. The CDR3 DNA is TGCGCCAGCGGCCAGGGTTTATACTACGAGCAGTACTTC.

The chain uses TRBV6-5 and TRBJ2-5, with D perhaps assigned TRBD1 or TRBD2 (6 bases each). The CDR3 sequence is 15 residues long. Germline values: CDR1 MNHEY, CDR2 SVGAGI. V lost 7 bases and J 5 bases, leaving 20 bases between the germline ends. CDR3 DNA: TGTGCCAGCACTGCAACAGGGACCCGGGGGGAGACCCAGTACTTC. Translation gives CASTATGTRGETQYF.

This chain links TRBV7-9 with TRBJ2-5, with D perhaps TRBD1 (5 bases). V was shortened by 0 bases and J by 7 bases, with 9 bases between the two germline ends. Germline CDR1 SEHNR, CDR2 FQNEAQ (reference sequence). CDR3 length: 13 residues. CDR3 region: CASSLAGEGTQYF. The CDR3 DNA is TGTGCCAGCAGCTTAGCAGGGGAAGGGACCCAGTACTTC.

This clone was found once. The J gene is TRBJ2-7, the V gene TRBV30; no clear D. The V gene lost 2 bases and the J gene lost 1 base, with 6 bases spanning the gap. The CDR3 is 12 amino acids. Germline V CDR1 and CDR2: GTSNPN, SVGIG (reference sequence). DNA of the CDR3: TGTGCCTGGAGTCCCACGTCCTACGAGCAGTACTTC. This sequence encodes CAWSPTSYEQYF.

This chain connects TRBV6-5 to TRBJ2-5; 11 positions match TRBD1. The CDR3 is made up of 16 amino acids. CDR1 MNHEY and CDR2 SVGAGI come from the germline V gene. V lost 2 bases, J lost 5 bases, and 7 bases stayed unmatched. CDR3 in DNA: TGTGCCAGCAGTTACGCCTGGGACAGGGGGACGGAGACCCAGTACTTC. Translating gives CASSYAWDRGTETQYF.

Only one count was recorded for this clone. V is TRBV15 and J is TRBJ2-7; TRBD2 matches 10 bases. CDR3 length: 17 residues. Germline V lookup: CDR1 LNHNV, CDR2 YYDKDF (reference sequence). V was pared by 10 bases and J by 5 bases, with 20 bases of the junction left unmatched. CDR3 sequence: CAISSASGGPWVDEQYF. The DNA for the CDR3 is TGTGCCATCTCTTCGGCTAGCGGGGGCCCCTGGGTCGACGAGCAGTACTTC.

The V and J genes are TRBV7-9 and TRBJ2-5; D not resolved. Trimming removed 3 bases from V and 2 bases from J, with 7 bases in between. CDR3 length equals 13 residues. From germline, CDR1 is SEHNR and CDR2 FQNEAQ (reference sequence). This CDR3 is CASSFPLQETQYF. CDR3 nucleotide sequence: TGTGCCAGCAGCTTCCCGCTACAAGAGACCCAGTACTTC.

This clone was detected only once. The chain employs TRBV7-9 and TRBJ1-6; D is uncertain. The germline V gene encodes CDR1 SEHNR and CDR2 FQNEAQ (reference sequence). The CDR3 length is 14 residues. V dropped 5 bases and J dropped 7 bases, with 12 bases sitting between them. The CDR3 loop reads CASSHTGENSPLHF. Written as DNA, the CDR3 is TGTGCCAGCAGCCATACGGGAGAGAATTCACCCCTCCACTTT.

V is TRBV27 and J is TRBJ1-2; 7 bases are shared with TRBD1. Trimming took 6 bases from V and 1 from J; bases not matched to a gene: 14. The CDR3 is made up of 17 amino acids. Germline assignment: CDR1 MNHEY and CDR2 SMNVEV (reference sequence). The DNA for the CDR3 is TGTGCCAGCAGGCCAGAAGGGACAGCCTCTCTTAACTATGGCTACACCTTC. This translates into CASRPEGTASLNYGYTF.

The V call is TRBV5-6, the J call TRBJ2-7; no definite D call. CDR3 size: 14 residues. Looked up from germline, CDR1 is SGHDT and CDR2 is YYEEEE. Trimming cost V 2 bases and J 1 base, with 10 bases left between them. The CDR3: CASSLTDGSYEQYF. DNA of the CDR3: TGTGCCAGCAGCTTAACTGACGGATCCTACGAGCAGTACTTC.

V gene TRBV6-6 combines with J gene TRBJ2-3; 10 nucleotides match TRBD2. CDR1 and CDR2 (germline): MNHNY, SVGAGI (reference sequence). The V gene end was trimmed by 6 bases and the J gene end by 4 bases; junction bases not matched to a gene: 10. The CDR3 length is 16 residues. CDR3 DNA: TGTGCCAGCAGACCCGATCTAGCGGGGGCACCAGATACGCAGTATTTT. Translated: CASRPDLAGAPDTQYF.

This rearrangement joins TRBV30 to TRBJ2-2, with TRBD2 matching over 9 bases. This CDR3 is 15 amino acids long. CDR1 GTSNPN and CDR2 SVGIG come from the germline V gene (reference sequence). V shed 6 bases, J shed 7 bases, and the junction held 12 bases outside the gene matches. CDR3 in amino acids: CACKRGVNYGGELFF. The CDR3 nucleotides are TGTGCCTGCAAGCGGGGGGTAAACTACGGCGGGGAGCTGTTTTTT.

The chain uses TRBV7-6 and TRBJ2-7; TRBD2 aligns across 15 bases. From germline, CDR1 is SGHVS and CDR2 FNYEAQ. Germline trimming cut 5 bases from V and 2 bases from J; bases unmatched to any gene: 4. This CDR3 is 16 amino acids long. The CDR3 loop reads CASSPRTSGGAYEQYF. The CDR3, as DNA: TGTGCCAGCAGCCCTCGGACTAGCGGGGGGGCCTACGAGCAGTACTTC.

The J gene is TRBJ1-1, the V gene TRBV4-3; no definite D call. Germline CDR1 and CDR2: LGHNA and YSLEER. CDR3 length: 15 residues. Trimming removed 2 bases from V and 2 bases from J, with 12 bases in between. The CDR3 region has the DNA TGCGCCAGCAGCCAACATGCAGGTACCAACACTGAAGCTTTCTTT. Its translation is CASSQHAGTNTEAFF.

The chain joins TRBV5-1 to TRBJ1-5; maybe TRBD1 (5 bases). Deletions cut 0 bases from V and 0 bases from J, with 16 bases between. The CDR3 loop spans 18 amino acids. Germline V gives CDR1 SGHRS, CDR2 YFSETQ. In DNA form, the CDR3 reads TGCGCCAGCAGCTTGGGGGACGGCGGTATCTATAGCAATCAGCCCCAGCATTTT. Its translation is CASSLGDGGIYSNQPQHF. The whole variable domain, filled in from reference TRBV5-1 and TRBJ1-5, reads KAGVTQTPRYLIKTRGQQVTLSCSPISGHRSVSWYQQTPGQGLQFLFEYFSETQRNKGNFPGRFSGRQFSNSRSEMNVSTLELGDSALYLCASSLGDGGIYSNQPQHFGDGTRLSIL.

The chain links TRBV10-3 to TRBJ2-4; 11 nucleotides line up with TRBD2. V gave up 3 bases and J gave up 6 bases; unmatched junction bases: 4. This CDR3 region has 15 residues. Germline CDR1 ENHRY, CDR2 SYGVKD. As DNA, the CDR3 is TGTGCCATCAGTGATCTAGCGGGGGGACCAAACATTCAGTACTTC. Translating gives CAISDLAGGPNIQYF.

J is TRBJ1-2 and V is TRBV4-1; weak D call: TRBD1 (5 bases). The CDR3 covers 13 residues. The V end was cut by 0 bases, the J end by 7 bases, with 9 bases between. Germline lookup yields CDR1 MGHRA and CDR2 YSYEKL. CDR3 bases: TGCGCCAGCAGCCAAGATCGGGGGGGTGGCTACACCTTC. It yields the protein CASSQDRGGGYTF.

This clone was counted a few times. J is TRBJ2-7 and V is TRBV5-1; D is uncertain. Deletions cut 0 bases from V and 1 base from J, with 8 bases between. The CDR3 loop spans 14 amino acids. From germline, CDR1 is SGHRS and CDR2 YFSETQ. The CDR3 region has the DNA TGCGCCAGCAGCTTGGCACAGAAATCCTACGAGCAGTACTTC. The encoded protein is CASSLAQKSYEQYF.

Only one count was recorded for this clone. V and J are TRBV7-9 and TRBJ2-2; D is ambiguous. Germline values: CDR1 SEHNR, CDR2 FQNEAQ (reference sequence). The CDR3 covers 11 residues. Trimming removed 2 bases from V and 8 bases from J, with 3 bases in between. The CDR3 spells CASSLQGELFF. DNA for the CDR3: TGTGCCAGCAGCTTACAGGGGGAGCTGTTTTTT.

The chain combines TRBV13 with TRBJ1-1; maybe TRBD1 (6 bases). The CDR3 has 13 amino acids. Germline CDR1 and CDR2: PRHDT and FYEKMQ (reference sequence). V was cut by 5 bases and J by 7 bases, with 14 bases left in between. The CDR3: CASSTQGHGEAFF. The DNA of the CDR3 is TGTGCCAGCAGCACACAGGGTCATGGTGAAGCTTTCTTT.

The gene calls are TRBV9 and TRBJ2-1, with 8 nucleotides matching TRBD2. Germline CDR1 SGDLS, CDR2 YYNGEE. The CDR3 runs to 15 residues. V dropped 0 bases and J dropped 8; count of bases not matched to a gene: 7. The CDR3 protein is CASSVGPGLGDEQFF. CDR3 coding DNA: TGTGCCAGCAGCGTAGGACCGGGACTAGGTGATGAGCAGTTCTTC. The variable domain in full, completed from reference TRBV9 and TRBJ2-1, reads DSGVTQTPKHLITATGQRVTLRCSPRSGDLSVYWYQQSLDQGLQFLIQYYNGEERAKGNILERFSAQQFPDLHSELNLSSLELGDSALYFCASSVGPGLGDEQFFGPGTRLTVL.

CDR3 amino acids: CASSSRARNTDTQYF. As DNA, the CDR3 is TGTGCCAGCAGCTCTCGGGCACGTAATACAGATACGCAGTATTTT. The gene calls are TRBV7-9 and TRBJ2-3, with D unresolved. The CDR3 has 15 amino acids. Trimming removed 4 bases from V and 3 bases from J, with 14 bases in between. Germline V CDR1 and CDR2: SEHNR, FQNEAQ (reference sequence).

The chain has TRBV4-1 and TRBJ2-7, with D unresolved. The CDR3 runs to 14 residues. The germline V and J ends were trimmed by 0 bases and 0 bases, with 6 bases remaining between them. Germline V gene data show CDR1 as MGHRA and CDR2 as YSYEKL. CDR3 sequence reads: CASSQDWSSYEQYF. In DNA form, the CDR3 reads TGCGCCAGCAGCCAAGACTGGAGCTCCTACGAGCAGTACTTC.

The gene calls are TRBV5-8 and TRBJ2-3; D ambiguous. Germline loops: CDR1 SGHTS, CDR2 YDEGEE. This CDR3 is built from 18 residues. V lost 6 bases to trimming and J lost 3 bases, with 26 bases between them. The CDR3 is CASTLGVKGIMGTDTQYF. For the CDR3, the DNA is TGTGCCAGCACCCTTGGGGTAAAGGGAATAATGGGAACAGATACGCAGTATTTT.

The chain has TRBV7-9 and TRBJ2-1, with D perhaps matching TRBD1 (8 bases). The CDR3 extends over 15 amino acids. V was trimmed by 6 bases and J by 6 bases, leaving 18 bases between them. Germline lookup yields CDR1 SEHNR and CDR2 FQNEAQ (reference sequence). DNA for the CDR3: TGTGCCAGCAGTCCGGACAGGGAGGGGGTCAATGAGCAGTTCTTC. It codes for CASSPDREGVNEQFF.